This entry describes one T cell receptor (beta chain). This entry is derived from a study of blood T cell repertoires in COVID-19. Enrolment of Seattle patients took place during active infection, and they were followed longitudinally. As handled by the study authors: How many nucleated cells were present was estimated from reference gene primer amplification. Sequenced by immunoSEQ multiplex PCR; TCRdb stores in-frame clones only, minus some. V, J and clone size are taken as reported in that table, and D and trimming were inferred from the DNA itself. In the table there are 250,000 to 350,000 clones, 70% to 90% of which are singletons. The CDR3 covers 16 residues. V lost 6 bases, J lost 1 base, and 16 bases lay in between. Germline loops: CDR1 MDHEN, CDR2 SYDVKM.

Sample: peripheral blood. This receptor was taken from a woman between 65 and 79 years old with COVID-19, enrolled during active disease. The rearrangement links TRBV28 to TRBJ1-5; tentatively, D is TRBD1 (6 bases). Written as DNA, the CDR3 is TGTGCCAGCAGATCCTTGGACAGCTTCAGCAATCAGCCCCAGCATTTT. Translation: CASRSLDSFSNQPQHF.